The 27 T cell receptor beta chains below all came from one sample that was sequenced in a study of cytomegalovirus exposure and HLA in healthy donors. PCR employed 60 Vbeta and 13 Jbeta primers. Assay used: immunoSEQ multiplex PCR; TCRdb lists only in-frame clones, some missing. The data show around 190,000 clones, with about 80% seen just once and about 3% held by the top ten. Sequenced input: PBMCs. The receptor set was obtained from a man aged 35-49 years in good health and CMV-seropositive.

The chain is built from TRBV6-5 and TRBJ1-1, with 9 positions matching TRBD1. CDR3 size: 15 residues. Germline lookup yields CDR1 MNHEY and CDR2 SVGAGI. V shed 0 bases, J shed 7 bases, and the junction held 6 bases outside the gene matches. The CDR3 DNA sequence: TGTGCCAGCAGTTACTCCGGACAGGGGAATTTTGAAGCTTTCTTT. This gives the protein CASSYSGQGNFEAFF.

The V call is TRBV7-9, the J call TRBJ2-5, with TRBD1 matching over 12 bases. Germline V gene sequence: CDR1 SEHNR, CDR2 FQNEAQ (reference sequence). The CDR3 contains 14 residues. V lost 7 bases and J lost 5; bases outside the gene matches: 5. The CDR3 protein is CASNSGTGGETQYF. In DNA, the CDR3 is TGTGCCAGCAACTCCGGGACAGGGGGCGAGACCCAGTACTTC.

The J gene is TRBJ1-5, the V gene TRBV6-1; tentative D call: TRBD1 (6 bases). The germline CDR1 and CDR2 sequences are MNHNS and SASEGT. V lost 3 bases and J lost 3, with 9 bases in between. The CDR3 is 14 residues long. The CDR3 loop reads CASSDRGSNQPQHF. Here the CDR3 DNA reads TGTGCCAGCAGTGACAGGGGTTCCAATCAGCCCCAGCATTTT.

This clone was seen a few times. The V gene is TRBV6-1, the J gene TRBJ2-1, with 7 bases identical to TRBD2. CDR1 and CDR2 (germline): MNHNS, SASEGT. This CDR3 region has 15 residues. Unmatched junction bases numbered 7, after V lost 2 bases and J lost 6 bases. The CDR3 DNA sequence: TGTGCCAGCAGTGAAATGGCGGGAGTGGGCAATGAGCAGTTCTTC. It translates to CASSEMAGVGNEQFF.

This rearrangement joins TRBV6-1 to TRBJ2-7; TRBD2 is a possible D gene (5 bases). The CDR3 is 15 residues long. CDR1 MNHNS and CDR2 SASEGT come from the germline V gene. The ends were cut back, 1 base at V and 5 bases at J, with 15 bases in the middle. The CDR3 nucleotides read TGTGCCAGCAGTGAAGATCCGGGGAAAAGCCACGAGCAGTACTTC. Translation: CASSEDPGKSHEQYF.

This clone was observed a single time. The CDR3 region has the DNA TGCGCCAGCAGCCCTGGGGGGGGCGCAAATACGCAGTATTTT. Its translation: CASSPGGGANTQYF. The chain uses TRBV5-1 and TRBJ2-3; TRBD2 might be the D (7 bases). Trimming stripped 4 bases from V and 7 bases from J, with 16 bases between. The CDR3 is made up of 14 amino acids. Germline V CDR1 and CDR2: SGHRS, YFSETQ.

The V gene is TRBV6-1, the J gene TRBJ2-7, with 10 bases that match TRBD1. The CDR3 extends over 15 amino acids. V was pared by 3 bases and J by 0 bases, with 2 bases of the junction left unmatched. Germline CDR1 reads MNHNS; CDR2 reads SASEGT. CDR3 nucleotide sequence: TGTGCCAGCAGTGAGGGGACAGGGGCCTCCTACGAGCAGTACTTC. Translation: CASSEGTGASYEQYF.

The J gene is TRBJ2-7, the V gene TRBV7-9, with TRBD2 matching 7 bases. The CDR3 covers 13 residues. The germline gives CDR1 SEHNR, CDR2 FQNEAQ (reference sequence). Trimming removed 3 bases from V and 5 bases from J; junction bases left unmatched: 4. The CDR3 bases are TGTGCCAGCAGCTTGGGAGGGTTCGACGAGCAGTACTTC. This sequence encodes CASSLGGFDEQYF.

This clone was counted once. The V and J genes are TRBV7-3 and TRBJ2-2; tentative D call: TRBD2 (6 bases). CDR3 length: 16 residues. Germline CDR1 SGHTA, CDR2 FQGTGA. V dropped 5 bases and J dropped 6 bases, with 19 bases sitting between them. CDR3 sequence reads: CASSQLVGGIAGELFF. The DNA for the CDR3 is TGTGCCAGCAGCCAGTTGGTCGGGGGTATTGCCGGGGAGCTGTTTTTT.

Here the CDR3 reads CASSYPGGGTDTQYF. The CDR3 DNA reads as TGTGCCAGCAGCTACCCAGGGGGCGGTACAGATACGCAGTATTTT. The rearrangement links TRBV9 to TRBJ2-3, with 8 bases matching TRBD1. This CDR3 is 15 amino acids long. Germline lookup yields CDR1 SGDLS and CDR2 YYNGEE. J was trimmed by 3 bases and V by 4 bases; bases with no gene match: 7.

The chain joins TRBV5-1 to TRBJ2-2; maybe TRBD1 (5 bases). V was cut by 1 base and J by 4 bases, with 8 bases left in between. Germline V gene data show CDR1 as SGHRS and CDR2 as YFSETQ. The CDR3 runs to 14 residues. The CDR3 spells CASSLQGATGELFF. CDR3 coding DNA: TGCGCCAGCAGCTTGCAAGGGGCCACCGGGGAGCTGTTTTTT.

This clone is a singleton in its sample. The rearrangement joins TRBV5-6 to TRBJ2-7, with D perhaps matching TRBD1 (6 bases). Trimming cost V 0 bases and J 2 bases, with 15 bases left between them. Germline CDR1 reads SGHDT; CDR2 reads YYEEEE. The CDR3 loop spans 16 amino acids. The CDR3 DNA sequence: TGTGCCAGCAGCTTGGCTTCCCTGACAGGAGCCTACGAGCAGTACTTC. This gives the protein CASSLASLTGAYEQYF.

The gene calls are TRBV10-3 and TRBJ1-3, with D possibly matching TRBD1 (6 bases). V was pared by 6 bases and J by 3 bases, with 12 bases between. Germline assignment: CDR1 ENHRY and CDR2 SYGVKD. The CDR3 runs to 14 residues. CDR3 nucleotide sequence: TGTGCCATCAGCCAAGGGGGATTTGGAAACACCATATATTTT. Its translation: CAISQGGFGNTIYF.

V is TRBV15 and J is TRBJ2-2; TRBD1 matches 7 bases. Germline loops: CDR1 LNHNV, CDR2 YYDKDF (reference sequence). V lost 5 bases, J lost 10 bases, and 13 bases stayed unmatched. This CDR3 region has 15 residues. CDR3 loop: CATSVLIQGVEELFF. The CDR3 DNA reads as TGTGCCACCAGCGTCCTCATCCAGGGGGTCGAGGAGCTGTTTTTT.

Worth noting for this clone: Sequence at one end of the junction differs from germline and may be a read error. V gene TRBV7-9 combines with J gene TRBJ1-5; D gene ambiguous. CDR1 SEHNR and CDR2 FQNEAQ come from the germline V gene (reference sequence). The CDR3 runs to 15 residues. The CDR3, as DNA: TGTTCCAGCAGCTCCAATAATGGAGGCAATCAGCCCCAGCATTTT. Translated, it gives CSSSSNNGGNQPQHF.

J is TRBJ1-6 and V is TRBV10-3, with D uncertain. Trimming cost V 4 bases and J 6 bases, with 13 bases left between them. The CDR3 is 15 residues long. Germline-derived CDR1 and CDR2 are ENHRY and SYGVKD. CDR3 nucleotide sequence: TGTGCCATCAGTGTTTTCACAGCCAGTAATTCACCCCTCCACTTT. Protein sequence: CAISVFTASNSPLHF.

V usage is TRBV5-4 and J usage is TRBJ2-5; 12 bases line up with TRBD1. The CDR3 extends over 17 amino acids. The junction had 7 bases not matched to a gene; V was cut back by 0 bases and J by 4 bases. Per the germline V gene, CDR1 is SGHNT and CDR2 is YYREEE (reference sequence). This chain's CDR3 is CASSLGGTGGMRETQYF. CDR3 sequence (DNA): TGTGCCAGCAGCTTGGGGGGGACAGGGGGCATGAGAGAGACCCAGTACTTC.

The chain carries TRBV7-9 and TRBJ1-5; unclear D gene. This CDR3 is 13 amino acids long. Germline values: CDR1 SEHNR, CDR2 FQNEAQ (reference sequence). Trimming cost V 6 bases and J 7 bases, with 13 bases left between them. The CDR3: CASSIGVWQPQHF. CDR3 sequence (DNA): TGTGCCAGCAGTATCGGGGTTTGGCAGCCCCAGCATTTT.

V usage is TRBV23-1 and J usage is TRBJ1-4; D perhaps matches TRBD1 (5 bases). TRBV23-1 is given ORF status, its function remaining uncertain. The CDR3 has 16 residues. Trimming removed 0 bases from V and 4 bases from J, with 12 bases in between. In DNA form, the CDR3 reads TGCGCCAGCAGTCAATCAGGCAGGGATGATAATGAAAAACTGTTTTTT. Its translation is CASSQSGRDDNEKLFF.

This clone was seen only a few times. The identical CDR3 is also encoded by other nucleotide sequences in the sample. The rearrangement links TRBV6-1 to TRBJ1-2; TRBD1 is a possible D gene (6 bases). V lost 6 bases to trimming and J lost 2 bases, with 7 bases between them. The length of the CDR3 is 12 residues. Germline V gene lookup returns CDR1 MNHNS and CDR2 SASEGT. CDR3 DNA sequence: TGTGCCAGCAGCGACAGGAACTATGGCTACACCTTC. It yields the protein CASSDRNYGYTF.

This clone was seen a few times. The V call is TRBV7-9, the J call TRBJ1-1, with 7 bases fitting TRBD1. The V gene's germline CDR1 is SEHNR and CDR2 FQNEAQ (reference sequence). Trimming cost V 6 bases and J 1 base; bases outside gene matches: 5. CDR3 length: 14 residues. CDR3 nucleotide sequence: TGTGCCAGCAGACGGGGACAGAAGAACACTGAAGCTTTCTTT. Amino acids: CASRRGQKNTEAFF.

The CDR3 nucleotides read TGCAGCGTGGCTAGCGGGGATTACCAAGAGACCCAGTACTTC. Translation gives CSVASGDYQETQYF. The gene calls are TRBV29-1 and TRBJ2-5, with TRBD2 identical over 9 bases. The CDR3 sequence is 14 residues long. The trim removed 6 bases at V and 0 bases at J, leaving 5 bases unmatched. The germline gives CDR1 SQVTM, CDR2 ANQGSEA.

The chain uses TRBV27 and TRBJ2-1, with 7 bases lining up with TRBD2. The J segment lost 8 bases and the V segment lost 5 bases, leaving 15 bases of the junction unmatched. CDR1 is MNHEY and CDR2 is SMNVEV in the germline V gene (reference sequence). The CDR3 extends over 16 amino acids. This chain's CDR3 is CASSTLPRWGGDEQFF. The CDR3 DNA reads TGTGCCAGCAGTACGCTACCCCGGTGGGGGGGTGATGAGCAGTTCTTC.

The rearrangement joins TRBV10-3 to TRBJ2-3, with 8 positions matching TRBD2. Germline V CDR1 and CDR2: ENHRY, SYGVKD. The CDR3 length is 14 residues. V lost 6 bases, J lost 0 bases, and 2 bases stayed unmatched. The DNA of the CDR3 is TGTGCCATCAGGGGCGGGGGGAGCACAGATACGCAGTATTTT. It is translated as CAIRGGGSTDTQYF.

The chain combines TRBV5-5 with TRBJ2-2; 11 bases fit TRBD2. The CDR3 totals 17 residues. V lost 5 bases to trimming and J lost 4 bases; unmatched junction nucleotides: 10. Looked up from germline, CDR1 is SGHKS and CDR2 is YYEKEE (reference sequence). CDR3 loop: CASSLIAGGQGTGELFF. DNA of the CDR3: TGTGCCAGCAGTCTCATAGCGGGGGGGCAGGGCACCGGGGAGCTGTTTTTT.

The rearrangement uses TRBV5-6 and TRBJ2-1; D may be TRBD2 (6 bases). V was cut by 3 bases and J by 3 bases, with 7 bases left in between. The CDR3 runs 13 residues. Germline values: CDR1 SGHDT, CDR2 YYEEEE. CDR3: CASSWGDYNEQFF. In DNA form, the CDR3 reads TGTGCCAGCAGCTGGGGGGACTACAATGAGCAGTTCTTC.

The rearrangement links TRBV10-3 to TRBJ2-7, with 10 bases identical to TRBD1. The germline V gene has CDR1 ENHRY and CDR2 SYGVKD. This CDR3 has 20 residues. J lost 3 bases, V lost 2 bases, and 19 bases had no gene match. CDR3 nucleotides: TGTGCCATCAGTGAGCCAAACCGGGACAGGGGTCTACGAGGGGGCTACGAGCAGTACTTC. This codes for CAISEPNRDRGLRGGYEQYF.